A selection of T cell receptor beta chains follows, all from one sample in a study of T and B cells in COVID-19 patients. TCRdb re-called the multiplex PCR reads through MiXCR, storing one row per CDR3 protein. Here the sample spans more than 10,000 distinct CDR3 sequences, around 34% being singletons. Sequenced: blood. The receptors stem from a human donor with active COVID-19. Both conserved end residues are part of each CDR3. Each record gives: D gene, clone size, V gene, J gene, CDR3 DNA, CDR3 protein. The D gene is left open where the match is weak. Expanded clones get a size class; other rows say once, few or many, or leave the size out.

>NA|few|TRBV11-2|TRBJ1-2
TGTGCCAGCAGCTTAGCATTTGGGGCTGGCTACACCTTC
CASSLAFGAGYTF
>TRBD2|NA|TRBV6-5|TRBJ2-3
TGTGCCATCAGTGATCCTAGCGGGGGTACCGGGGATACGCAGTATTTT
CAISDPSGGTGDTQYF
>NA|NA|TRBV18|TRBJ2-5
TGTGCCAGCTCACCAGTCACAGGCTGGGAGACCCAGTACTTC
CASSPVTGWETQYF
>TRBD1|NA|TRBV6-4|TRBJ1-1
TGTGCCAGCAGTGCCACAGGGGGCATAACTGAAGCTTTCTTT
CASSATGGITEAFF
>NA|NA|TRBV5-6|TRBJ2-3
TGTGCCAGCAGCTACGGAGATACGCAGTATTTT
CASSYGDTQYF
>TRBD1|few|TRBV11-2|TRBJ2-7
TGTGCCAGCAGCTGGGGACAGGGGAAGGTTTTGGGCGAGCAGTACTTC
CASSWGQGKVLGEQYF
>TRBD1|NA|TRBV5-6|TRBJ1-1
TGTGCCAGCAGCTTCGTGACAGGGATTGAAGCTTTCTTT
CASSFVTGIEAFF
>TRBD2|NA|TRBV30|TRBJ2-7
TGTGCCTGGAGTGTACGCCTGGTTACTAGCGGGGTAATATACTCCTACGAGCAGTACTTC
CAWSVRLVTSGVIYSYEQYF
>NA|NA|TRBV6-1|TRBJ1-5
TGTGCCAGCAGTTACACAGGGAGTTGGGATCAGCCCCAGCATTTT
CASSYTGSWDQPQHF
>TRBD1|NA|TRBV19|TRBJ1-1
TGTGCCAGTAGTCCACGACAGGGTGGGGACACTGAAGCTTTCTTT
CASSPRQGGDTEAFF
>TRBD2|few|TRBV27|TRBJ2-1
TGTGCCAGCAGTTTCGGGACTAGCGGGCCCAGCTCCTACAATGAGCAGTTCTTC
CASSFGTSGPSSYNEQFF
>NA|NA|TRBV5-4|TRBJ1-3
TGTGCCAGCAGCTTGCGGGGCCCGGTCCCTGGAAACACCATATATTTT
CASSLRGPVPGNTIYF
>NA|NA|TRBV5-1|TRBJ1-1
TGCGCCAGCAGGGCCTCTATGAACACTGAAGCTTTCTTT
CASRASMNTEAFF
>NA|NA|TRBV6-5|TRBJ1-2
TGTGCCAGCAGTGAGGTACAGGGTAACGAATATGGCTACACCTTC
CASSEVQGNEYGYTF
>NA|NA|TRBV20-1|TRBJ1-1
TGCAGTGCTAGGGGAGATGGGGGCACTGAAGCTTTCTTT
CSARGDGGTEAFF
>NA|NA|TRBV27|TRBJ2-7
TGTGCCAGCAGTTTAAAGACCCAGGGCTACTACGAGCAGTACTTC
CASSLKTQGYYEQYF
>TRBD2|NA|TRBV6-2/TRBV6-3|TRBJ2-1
TGTGCCAGCAGTTACTCGGGACTACCGAAAACCTACAATGAGCAGTTCTTC
CASSYSGLPKTYNEQFF
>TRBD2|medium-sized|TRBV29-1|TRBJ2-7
TGCAGCGTTGAAGTCGACGGGACTAGCGGGGGGCGAACAGGCGGGCAGTACTTC
CSVEVDGTSGGRTGGQYF
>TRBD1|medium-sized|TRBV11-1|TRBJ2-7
TGTGCCAGCAGCCCTGAATCGACAGGGTACGGGCAGTACTTC
CASSPESTGYGQYF
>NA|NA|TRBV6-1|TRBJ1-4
TGTGCCAGCAGTGCGGGTCAGGGTGGTGAAAAACTGTTTTTT
CASSAGQGGEKLFF
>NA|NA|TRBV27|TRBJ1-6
TGTGCCAGCAGTCGCCAAGGGGAGCTTAATTCACCCCTCCACTTT
CASSRQGELNSPLHF
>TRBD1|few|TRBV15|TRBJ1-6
TGTGCCACCAGCAGCGGGGGACAGCAGACTTCACCCCTCCACTTT
CATSSGGQQTSPLHF
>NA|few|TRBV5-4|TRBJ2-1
TGTGCCAGCAGCTTGGATCTGGCCCCGGGTGAGCAGTTCTTC
CASSLDLAPGEQFF
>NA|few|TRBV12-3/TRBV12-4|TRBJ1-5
TGTGCCAGCAGTGGCGGGGGGCAGGGCAATCAGCCCCAGCATTTT
CASSGGGQGNQPQHF
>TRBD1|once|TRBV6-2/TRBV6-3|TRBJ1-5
TGTGCCAGCAGTCCACGACAGGGGGCTCAATTTAGCAATCAGCCCCAGCATTTT
CASSPRQGAQFSNQPQHF
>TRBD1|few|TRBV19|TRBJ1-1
TGTGCCAGTAGTACGACAGGGGGCGGTGAAGCTTTCTTT
CASSTTGGGEAFF
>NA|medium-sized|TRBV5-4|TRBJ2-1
TGTGCCAGCAGCGACAGGTTAAGCTCCTACAATGAGCAGTTCTTC
CASSDRLSSYNEQFF
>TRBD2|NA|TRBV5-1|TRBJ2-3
TGCGCCAGCACCCCTGGGACTAGTACCACAGATACGCAGTATTTT
CASTPGTSTTDTQYF
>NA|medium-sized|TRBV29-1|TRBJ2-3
TGCAGCGTTGACAGGGGAGAAACAGATACGCAGTATTTT
CSVDRGETDTQYF
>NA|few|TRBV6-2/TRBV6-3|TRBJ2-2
TGTGCCAGCAGTTTTCGGGACACCGGGGAGCTGTTTTTT
CASSFRDTGELFF
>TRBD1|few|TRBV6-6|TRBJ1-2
TGTGCCAGCAGTTCCAGAGGACAGGGGGCGTTTGGCTACACCTTC
CASSSRGQGAFGYTF
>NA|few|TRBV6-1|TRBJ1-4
TGTGCCAGCAGAGTATCGGGTACTAATGAAAAACTGTTTTTT
CASRVSGTNEKLFF
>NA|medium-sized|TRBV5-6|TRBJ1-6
TGTGCCAGCAGCTTTTATGAGTCGGGACTACATTCACCCCTCCACTTT
CASSFYESGLHSPLHF
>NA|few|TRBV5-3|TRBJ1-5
TGTGCCAGAAGCTCCGGATCACGGAGTTCCAATCAGCCCCAGCATTTT
CARSSGSRSSNQPQHF
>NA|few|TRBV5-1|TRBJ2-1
TGCGCCAGCAGCTTGAAAGGCGGGCAAAGCTCCTACAATGAGCAGTTCTTC
CASSLKGGQSSYNEQFF
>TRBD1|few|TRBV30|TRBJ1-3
TGTGCCTGGAGTGTCATCGGCGGCCCGGGACAGGGGGTAGGAAACACCATATATTTT
CAWSVIGGPGQGVGNTIYF
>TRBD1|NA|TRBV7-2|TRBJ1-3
TGTGCCAGCAGCGGACAGGGACTCTCTGGAAACACCATATATTTT
CASSGQGLSGNTIYF
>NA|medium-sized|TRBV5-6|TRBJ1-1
TGTGCCAGCAGCCCCCGGACGCCCACCAAAGCTTTCTTT
CASSPRTPTKAFF
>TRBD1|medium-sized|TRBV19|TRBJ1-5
TGTGCCAGTAGCCCGGGAGGCAGGGGGTATCAGCCCCAGCATTTT
CASSPGGRGYQPQHF
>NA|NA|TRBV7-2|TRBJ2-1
TGTGCCAGCAGCCCCGTAGGGGACGACAATGAGCAGTTCTTC
CASSPVGDDNEQFF
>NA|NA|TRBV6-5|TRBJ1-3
TGTGCCAGCAGTTACTCGAGAGGGAACACCATATATTTT
CASSYSRGNTIYF
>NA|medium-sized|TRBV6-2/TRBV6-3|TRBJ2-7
TGTGCCAGCAGTTACTCGACGCCACAGCAGCAGTACTTC
CASSYSTPQQQYF
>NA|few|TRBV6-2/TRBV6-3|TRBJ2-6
TGTGCCAGGGCCATGACACTCTCTGGGGCCAACGTCCTGACTTTC
CARAMTLSGANVLTF
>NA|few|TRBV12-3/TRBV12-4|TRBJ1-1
TGTGCCAGCAGTTTATCGGCAGGGATGAACACTGAAGCTTTCTTT
CASSLSAGMNTEAFF
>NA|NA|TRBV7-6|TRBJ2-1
TGTGCCAGCAGCTCCCTGGCGGGGAGGTACAATGAGCAGTTCTTC
CASSSLAGRYNEQFF
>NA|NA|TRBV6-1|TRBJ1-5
TGTGCCAGCAGTGAAGGTTCAATTAGTCAGCCCCAGCATTTT
CASSEGSISQPQHF
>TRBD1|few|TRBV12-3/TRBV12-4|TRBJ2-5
TGTGCCAGCGCAGGGACAGGAGAGACCCAGTACTTC
CASAGTGETQYF
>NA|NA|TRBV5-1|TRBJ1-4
TGCGCCAGCAGCTTAACGTCAGGGGCGGCCGAAAAACTGTTTTTT
CASSLTSGAAEKLFF
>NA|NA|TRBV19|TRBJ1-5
TGTGCCAGTAGTATCCATTCTAGCAATCAGCCCCAGCATTTT
CASSIHSSNQPQHF
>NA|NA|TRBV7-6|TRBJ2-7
TGTGCCAGCAGCCCCGGGACGAATTCGGGCGAGCAGTACTTC
CASSPGTNSGEQYF